The 8 T cell receptor beta chains below were found in one sample sequenced in a study of post-analysis software for immune sequencing data. General study findings and limits: The study found TRBV5-6, TRBV5-1 and TRBV20-1 among a few TRBV segments more frequent in patients than controls.

The TCR beta cDNA libraries contained unique molecular identifiers. TCRdb called the PCR reads again in MiXCR, with one record for every CDR3 protein. The profile covers hundreds of thousands of distinct CDR3 sequences, with approximately 42% appearing a single time and 7.6% taken by the ten largest. No cognate antigen is known for these TCRs. Sequences were obtained from blood. Every receptor here comes from a girl aged 2 to 10 with multiple sclerosis.

This clonotype was seen a few times. The V call is TRBV2, the J call TRBJ1-5; D perhaps matches TRBD1 (6 bases). Germline V gene data show CDR1 as SNHLY and CDR2 as FYNNEI. V lost 4 bases and J 2 bases, leaving 12 bases between the germline ends. The CDR3 covers 15 residues. The CDR3 sequence is CASSGGWGRNQPQHF. CDR3 bases: TGTGCCAGCAGTGGGGGGTGGGGGCGCAATCAGCCCCAGCATTTT.

This chain links TRBV28 with TRBJ2-1; perhaps TRBD1 as D (7 bases). Trimming took off 4 bases at V and 8 bases at J, with 18 bases between the two ends. CDR3 size: 15 residues. Looked up from germline, CDR1 is MDHEN and CDR2 is SYDVKM. The CDR3 is CASSSGGRPKDEQFF. CDR3 DNA sequence: TGTGCCAGCAGTTCAGGGGGGCGGCCGAAGGATGAGCAGTTCTTC.

This clonotype was found many times. V is TRBV7-3 and J is TRBJ2-1; possible D gene TRBD2, 5 bases. The germline V and J ends were trimmed by 1 base and 10 bases, with 11 bases remaining between them. This CDR3 has 13 residues. In germline, CDR1 is SGHTA, CDR2 FQGTGA. CDR3 region: CASSLIKSSEQFF. In nucleotides, the CDR3 is TGTGCCAGCAGCTTAATTAAGTCTAGCGAGCAGTTCTTC.

This clonotype was counted a few times. This chain links TRBV20-1 with TRBJ2-5, with TRBD2 identical over 9 bases. The CDR3 is made up of 16 amino acids. Germline CDR1 DFQATT, CDR2 SNEGSKA (reference sequence). V trimming: 0 bases; J trimming: 3 bases; junction bases outside the gene matches: 8. The CDR3 nucleotides read TGCAGTGCTAGAGATTCCAAAATAGCGGGAGAAGAGACCCAGTACTTC. It codes for CSARDSKIAGEETQYF.

Details on this clonotype: The junction and the germline gene differ at one end; a read error may be behind it. V usage is TRBV20-1 and J usage is TRBJ2-1; 8 positions match TRBD1. Germline values: CDR1 DFQATT, CDR2 SNEGSKA (reference sequence). The CDR3 is 12 amino acids. The chain's CDR3 is CRASSTGGEQFF. The CDR3 coding sequence is TGCAGGGCTAGTTCTACAGGGGGTGAGCAGTTCTTC.

This clonotype was observed a handful of times. The rearrangement uses TRBV27 and TRBJ1-2; 10 nucleotides agree with TRBD1. Germline assignment: CDR1 MNHEY and CDR2 SMNVEV (reference sequence). The CDR3 sequence is 16 residues long. Germline trimming cut 0 bases from V and 4 bases from J; bases unmatched to any gene: 5. The CDR3 here is CASSLSRDRGAYGYTF. The CDR3 DNA follows: TGTGCCAGCAGTTTATCGAGGGACAGGGGAGCCTATGGCTACACCTTC.

This clonotype was observed a handful of times. The V and J genes are TRBV6-1 and TRBJ2-1; maybe TRBD2 (5 bases). This CDR3 spans 14 amino acids. CDR1 is MNHNS, CDR2 SASEGT, per germline. Trimming left V 6 bases short and J 4 bases short, with 13 bases between. The CDR3, as DNA: TGTGCCAGCAGGCCTCCGGGATTTTACAATGAGCAGTTCTTC. It codes for CASRPPGFYNEQFF.

The chain is built from TRBV6-5 and TRBJ1-2, with 8 bases matching TRBD1. The CDR3 covers 16 residues. Germline V gene data show CDR1 as MNHEY and CDR2 as SVGAGI. The junction had 12 bases not matched to a gene; V was cut back by 5 bases and J by 4 bases. The CDR3 spells CASSPEGQVPFYGYTF. CDR3 DNA: TGTGCCAGCAGTCCAGAGGGACAGGTTCCATTCTATGGCTACACCTTC.